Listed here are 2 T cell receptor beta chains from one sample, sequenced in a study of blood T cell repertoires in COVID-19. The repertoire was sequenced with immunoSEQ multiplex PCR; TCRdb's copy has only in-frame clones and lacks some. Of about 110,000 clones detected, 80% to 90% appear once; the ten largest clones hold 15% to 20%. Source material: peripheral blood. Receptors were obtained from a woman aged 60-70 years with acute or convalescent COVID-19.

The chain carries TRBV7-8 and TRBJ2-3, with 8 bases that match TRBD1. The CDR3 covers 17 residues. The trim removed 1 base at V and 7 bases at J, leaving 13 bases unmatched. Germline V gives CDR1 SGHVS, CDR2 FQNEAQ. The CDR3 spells CASSLDLGQGAGNTQYF. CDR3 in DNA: TGTGCCAGCAGCTTAGATCTCGGGCAGGGGGCGGGTAATACGCAGTATTTT. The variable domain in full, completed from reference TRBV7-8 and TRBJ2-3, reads GAGVSQSPRYKVAKRGQDVALRCDPISGHVSLFWYQQALGQGPEFLTYFQNEAQLDKSGLPSDRFFAERPEGSVSTLKIQRTQQEDSAVYLCASSLDLGQGAGNTQYFGPGTRLTVL.

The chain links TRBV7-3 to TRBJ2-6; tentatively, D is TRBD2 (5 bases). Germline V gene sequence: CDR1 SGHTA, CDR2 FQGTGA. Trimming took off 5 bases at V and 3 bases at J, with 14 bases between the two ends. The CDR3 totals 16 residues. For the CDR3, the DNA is TGTGCCAGCAGCCCCCCGCGGGCGCTTGGGGCCAACGTCCTGACTTTC. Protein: CASSPPRALGANVLTF. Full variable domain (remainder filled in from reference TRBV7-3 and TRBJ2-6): GAGVSQTPSNKVTEKGKYVELRCDPISGHTALYWYRQSLGQGPEFLIYFQGTGAADDSGLPNDRFFAVRPEGSVSTLKIQRTERGDSAVYLCASSPPRALGANVLTFGAGSRLTVL.